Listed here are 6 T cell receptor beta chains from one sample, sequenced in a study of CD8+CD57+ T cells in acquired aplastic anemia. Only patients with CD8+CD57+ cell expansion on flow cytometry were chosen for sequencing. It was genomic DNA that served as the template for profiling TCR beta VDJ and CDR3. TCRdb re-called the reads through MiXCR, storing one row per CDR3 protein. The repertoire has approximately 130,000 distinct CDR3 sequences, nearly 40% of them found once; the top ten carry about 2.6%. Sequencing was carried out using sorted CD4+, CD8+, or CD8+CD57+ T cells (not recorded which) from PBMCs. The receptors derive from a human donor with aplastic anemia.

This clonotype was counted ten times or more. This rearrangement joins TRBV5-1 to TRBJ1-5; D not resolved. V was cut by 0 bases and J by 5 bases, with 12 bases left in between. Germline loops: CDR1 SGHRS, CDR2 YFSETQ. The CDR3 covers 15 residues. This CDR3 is CASSLEGAGYQPQHF. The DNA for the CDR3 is TGCGCCAGCAGCTTGGAGGGAGCCGGCTATCAGCCCCAGCATTTT.

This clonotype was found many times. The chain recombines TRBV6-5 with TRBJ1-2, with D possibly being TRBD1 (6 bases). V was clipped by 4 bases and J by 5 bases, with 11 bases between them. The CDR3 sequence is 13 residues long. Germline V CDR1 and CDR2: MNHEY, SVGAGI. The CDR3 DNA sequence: TGTGCCAGCAGTTTAACAGGGTGGTATGGCTACACCTTC. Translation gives CASSLTGWYGYTF.

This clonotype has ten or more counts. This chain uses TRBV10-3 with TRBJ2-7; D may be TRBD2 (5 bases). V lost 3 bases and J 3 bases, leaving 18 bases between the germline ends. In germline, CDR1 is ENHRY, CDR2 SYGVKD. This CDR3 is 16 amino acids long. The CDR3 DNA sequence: TGTGCCATCAGTGATGAGGGCGGCCCTTCTCTCTACGAGCAGTACTTC. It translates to CAISDEGGPSLYEQYF.

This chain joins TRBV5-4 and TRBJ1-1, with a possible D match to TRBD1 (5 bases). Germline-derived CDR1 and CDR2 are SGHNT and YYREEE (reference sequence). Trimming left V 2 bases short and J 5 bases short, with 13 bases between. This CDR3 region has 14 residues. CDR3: CASSFGGGRTEAFF. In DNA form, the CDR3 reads TGTGCCAGCAGCTTTGGGGGGGGTAGGACTGAAGCTTTCTTT.

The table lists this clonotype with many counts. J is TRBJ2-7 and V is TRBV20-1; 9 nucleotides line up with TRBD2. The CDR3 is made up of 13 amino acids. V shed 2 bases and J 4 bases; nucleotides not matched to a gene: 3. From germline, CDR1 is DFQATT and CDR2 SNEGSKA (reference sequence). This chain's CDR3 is CSARKRGAYEQYF. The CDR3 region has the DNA TGCAGTGCTAGAAAGCGGGGGGCTTACGAGCAGTACTTC.

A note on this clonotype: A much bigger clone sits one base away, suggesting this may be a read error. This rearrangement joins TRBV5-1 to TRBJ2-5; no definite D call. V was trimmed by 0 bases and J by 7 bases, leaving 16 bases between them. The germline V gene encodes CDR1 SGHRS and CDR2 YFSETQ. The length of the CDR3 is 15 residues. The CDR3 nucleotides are TGCGCCAGCAGCTTGGGAAGGGTGGGGAAAGGGACCCAGTACTTC. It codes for CASSLGRVGKGTQYF. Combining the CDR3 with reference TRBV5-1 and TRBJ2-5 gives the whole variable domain KAGVTQTPRYLIKTRGQQVTLSCSPISGHRSVSWYQQTPGQGLQFLFEYFSETQRNKGNFPGRFSGRQFSNSRSEMNVSTLELGDSALYLCASSLGRVGKGTQYFGPGTRLLVL.